The 8 T cell receptor beta chains below all came from one sample that was sequenced in a study of cytomegalovirus exposure and HLA in healthy donors (dated by TCRdb to about 2017). The method was the immunoSEQ multiplex PCR assay. A mixture of 60 forward primers for TCR Vbeta segments and 13 reverse primers for TCR Jbeta segments was used in the multiplex PCR. Entries here come from immuneACCESS through TCRdb and include only in-frame sequences with V and J called. Some clones fail to appear in such tables; in the studies checked, an unresolved V gene covers under half of the shortfall, and the cause of the remainder is unknown. The sample has some 99,000 clones on record, just under 70% of them singletons. The ten top clones hold 5.4% of the sample. Sequencing was done on a sample of PBMCs. These receptors all come from a woman aged 70-85 years in good health and CMV-seropositive.

V usage is TRBV12-5 and J usage is TRBJ1-2, with 9 bases that match TRBD1. Unmatched junction bases numbered 9, after V lost 4 bases and J lost 6 bases. CDR1 LGHNT and CDR2 FRNRAP come from the germline V gene. The CDR3 is 15 amino acids. DNA of the CDR3: TGTGCTAGTGGTTCGATCCCAGGACAGGGGCATGGCTACACCTTC. This sequence encodes CASGSIPGQGHGYTF.

The rearrangement uses TRBV12-5 and TRBJ2-5; TRBD2 matches 11 bases. The DNA end favors TRBJ2-7, so the J call may be wrong. The germline gives CDR1 LGHNT, CDR2 FRNRAP. CDR3 length equals 13 residues. The CDR3 bases are TGTGTCAGACTAGCGGGGAGCTCCTACGAGCAGTACTTC. Protein: CVRLAGSSYEQYF.

This chain links TRBV19 with TRBJ1-2; 8 bases match TRBD1. CDR1 and CDR2 from the germline V gene are LNHDA and SQIVND (reference sequence). The CDR3 runs to 13 residues. J lost 8 bases, V lost 6 bases, and 8 bases had no gene match. The CDR3 DNA reads TGTGCCAGTAGCTTGACAGGGGTGGGAGGCTACACCTTC. Translated: CASSLTGVGGYTF.

In this sample, this clone turned up a few times. V usage is TRBV9 and J usage is TRBJ2-3, with TRBD2 identical over 10 bases. This CDR3 contains 17 residues. Per the germline V gene, CDR1 is SGDLS and CDR2 is YYNGEE. Unmatched junction bases numbered 11, after V lost 4 bases and J lost 3 bases. CDR3 DNA: TGTGCCAGCAGCACGCCTTTAGCGGGGGGCTCTACAGATACGCAGTATTTT. As protein: CASSTPLAGGSTDTQYF. Supplemented by reference TRBV9 and TRBJ2-3, the full variable domain reads DSGVTQTPKHLITATGQRVTLRCSPRSGDLSVYWYQQSLDQGLQFLIQYYNGEERAKGNILERFSAQQFPDLHSELNLSSLELGDSALYFCASSTPLAGGSTDTQYFGPGTRLTVL.

This clone was found a few times. This chain links TRBV4-3 with TRBJ1-5, with 9 bases identical to TRBD1. Germline V lookup: CDR1 LGHNA, CDR2 YSLEER. This CDR3 is 19 amino acids long. Losses at the gene ends were 0 bases for V and 4 bases for J; bases not matched to a gene: 13. The CDR3 is CASSQDLVWDRARNQPQHF. The CDR3 nucleotides read TGCGCCAGCAGCCAAGATCTGGTTTGGGACAGGGCTCGAAATCAGCCCCAGCATTTT.

This CDR3 reads CASSTLAASSYEQYF. CDR3 in DNA: TGTGCCAGCAGCACGCTAGCGGCTAGCTCCTACGAGCAGTACTTC. The rearrangement uses TRBV7-2 and TRBJ2-7; 7 nucleotides align to TRBD2. CDR1 and CDR2 (germline): SGHTA, FQGNSA. The V segment lost 5 bases and the J segment 0 bases; nucleotides outside the gene matches: 7. This CDR3 is built from 15 residues. Based on the CDR3 plus reference TRBV7-2 and TRBJ2-7, the full variable domain is GAGVSQSPSNKVTEKGKDVELRCDPISGHTALYWYRQSLGQGLEFLIYFQGNSAPDKSGLPSDRFSAERTGGSVSTLTIQRTQQEDSAVYLCASSTLAASSYEQYFGPGTRLTVT.

The chain joins TRBV18 to TRBJ1-2, with TRBD1 identical over 9 bases. With 2 bases clipped from V and 7 bases from J, the junction kept 11 bases outside the gene matches. CDR1 is KGHSH and CDR2 is LQKENI in the germline V gene. CDR3 length: 16 residues. The CDR3 is CASSPNWDRDDGGYTF. The CDR3 DNA reads as TGTGCCAGCTCACCAAATTGGGACAGGGATGATGGTGGCTACACCTTC.

The chain uses TRBV5-1 and TRBJ2-2, with D unclear. Trimming shortened V by 7 bases and J by 0 bases, and 7 bases separated the two germline ends. The CDR3 covers 13 residues. Per the germline V gene, CDR1 is SGHRS and CDR2 is YFSETQ. CDR3 amino acids: CASGNTNTGELFF. DNA of the CDR3: TGCGCCAGCGGTAACACGAACACCGGGGAGCTGTTTTTT.